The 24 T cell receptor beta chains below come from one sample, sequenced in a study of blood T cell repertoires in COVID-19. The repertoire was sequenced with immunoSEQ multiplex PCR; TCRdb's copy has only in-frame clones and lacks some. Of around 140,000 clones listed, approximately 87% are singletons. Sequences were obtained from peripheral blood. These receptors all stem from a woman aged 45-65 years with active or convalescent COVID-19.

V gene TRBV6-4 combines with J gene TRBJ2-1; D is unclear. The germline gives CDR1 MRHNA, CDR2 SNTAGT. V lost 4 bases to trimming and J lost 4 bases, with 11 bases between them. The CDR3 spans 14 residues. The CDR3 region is CASSALAGYNEQFF. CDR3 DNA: TGTGCCAGCAGTGCCCTGGCAGGTTACAATGAGCAGTTCTTC.

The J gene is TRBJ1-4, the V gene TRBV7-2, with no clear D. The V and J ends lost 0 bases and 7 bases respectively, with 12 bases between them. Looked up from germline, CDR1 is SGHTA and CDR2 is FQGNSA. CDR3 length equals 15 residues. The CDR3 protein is CASSLAGSRAEKLFF. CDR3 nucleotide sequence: TGTGCCAGCAGCTTAGCCGGTTCGAGGGCTGAAAAACTGTTTTTT.

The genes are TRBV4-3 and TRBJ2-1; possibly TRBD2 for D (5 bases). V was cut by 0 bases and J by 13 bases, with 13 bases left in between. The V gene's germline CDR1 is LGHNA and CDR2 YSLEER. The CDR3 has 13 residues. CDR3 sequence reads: CASSQELDSIQFF. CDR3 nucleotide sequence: TGCGCCAGCAGCCAAGAACTGGACTCCATCCAGTTCTTC.

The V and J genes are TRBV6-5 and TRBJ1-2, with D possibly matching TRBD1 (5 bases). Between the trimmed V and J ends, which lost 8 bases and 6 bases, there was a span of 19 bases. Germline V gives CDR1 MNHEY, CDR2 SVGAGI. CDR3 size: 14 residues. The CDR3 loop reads CASEFSGGIHGYTF. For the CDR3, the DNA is TGTGCCAGCGAATTTTCGGGGGGGATCCATGGCTACACCTTC.

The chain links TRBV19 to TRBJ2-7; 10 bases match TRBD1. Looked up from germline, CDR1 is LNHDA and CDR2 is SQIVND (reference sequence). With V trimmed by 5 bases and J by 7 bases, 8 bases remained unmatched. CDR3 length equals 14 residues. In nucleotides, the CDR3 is TGTGCCAGTAGTTCAAGACAGGGGGCCGGGGAGCAGTACTTC. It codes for CASSSRQGAGEQYF.

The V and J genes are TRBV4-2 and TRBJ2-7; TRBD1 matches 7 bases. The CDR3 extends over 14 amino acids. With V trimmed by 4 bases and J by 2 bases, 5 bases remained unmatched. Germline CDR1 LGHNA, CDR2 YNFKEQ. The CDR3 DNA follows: TGTGCCAGCAGCCGGGGGACAGTTGCCTACGAGCAGTACTTC. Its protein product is CASSRGTVAYEQYF.

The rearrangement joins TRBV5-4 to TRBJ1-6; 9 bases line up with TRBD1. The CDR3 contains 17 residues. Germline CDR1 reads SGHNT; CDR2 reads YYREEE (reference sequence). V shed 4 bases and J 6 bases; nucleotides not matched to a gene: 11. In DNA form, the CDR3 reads TGTGCCAGCAGCCCGGCGGACGGACAGGGGATTAATTCACCCCTCCACTTT. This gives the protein CASSPADGQGINSPLHF.

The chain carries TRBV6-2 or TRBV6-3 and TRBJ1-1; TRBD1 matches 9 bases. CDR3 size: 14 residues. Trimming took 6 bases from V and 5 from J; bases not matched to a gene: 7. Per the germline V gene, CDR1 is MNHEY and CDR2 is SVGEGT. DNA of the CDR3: TGTGCCAGCAGCCCCGGACAGGGGTGGACTGAAGCTTTCTTT. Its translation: CASSPGQGWTEAFF.

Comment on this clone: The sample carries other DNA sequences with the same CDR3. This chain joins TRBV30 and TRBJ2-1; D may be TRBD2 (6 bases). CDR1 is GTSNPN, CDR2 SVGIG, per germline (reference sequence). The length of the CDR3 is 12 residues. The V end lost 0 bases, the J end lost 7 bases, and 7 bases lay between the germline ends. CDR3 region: CAWSVRGNEQFF. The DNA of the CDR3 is TGTGCCTGGAGTGTACGGGGGAATGAGCAGTTCTTC. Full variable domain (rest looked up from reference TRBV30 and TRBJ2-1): SQTIHQWPATLVQPVGSPLSLECTVEGTSNPNLYWYRQAAGRGLQLLFYSVGIGQISSEVPQNLSASRPQDRQFILSSKKLLLSDSGFYLCAWSVRGNEQFFGPGTRLTVL.

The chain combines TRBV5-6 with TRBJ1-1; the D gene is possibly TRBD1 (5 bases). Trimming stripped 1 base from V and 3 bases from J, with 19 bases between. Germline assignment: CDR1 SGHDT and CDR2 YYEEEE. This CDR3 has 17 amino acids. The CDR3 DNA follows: TGTGCCAGCAGCTTGTTCGCGTCAGGGAAGATAGACACTGAAGCTTTCTTT. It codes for CASSLFASGKIDTEAFF.

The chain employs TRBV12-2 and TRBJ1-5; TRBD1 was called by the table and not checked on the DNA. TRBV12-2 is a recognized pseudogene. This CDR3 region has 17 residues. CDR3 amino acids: CASHGRTGMGSNQPQHF. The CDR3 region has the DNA TGTGCAAGTCATGGTAGAACAGGGATGGGAAGCAATCAGCCCCAGCATTTT.

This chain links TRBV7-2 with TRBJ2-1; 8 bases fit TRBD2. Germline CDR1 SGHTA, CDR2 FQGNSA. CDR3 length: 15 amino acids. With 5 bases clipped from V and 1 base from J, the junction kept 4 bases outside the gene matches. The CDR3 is CASSQSGGSYNEQFF. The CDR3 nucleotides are TGTGCCAGCAGCCAATCGGGGGGGTCCTACAATGAGCAGTTCTTC.

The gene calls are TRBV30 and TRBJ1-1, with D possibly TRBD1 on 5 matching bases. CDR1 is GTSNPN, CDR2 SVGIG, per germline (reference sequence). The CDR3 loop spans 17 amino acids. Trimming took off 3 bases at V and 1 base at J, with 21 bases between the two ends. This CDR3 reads CAWRPRGFNGGNTEAFF. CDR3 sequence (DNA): TGTGCCTGGAGACCGAGGGGATTCAACGGGGGGAACACTGAAGCTTTCTTT. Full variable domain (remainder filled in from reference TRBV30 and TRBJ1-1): SQTIHQWPATLVQPVGSPLSLECTVEGTSNPNLYWYRQAAGRGLQLLFYSVGIGQISSEVPQNLSASRPQDRQFILSSKKLLLSDSGFYLCAWRPRGFNGGNTEAFFGQGTRLTVV.

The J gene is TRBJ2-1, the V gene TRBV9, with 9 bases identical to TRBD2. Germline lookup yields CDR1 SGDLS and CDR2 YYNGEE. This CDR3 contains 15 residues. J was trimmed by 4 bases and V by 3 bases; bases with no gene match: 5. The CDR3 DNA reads TGTGCCAGCAGCGGGCCAGCGGGGGGATACAATGAGCAGTTCTTC. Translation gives CASSGPAGGYNEQFF.

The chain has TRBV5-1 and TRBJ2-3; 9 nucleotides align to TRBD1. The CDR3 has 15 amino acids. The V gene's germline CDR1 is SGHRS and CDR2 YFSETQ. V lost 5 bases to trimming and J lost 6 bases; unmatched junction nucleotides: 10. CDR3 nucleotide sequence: TGCGCCAGCAGAAGAGTACAGGGGGCGTTGGATACGCAGTATTTT. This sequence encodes CASRRVQGALDTQYF.

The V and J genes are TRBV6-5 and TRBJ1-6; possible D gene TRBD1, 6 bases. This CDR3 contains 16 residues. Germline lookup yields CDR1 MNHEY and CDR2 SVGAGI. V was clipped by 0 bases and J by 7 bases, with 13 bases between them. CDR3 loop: CASSYSRGRGNSPLHF. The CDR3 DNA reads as TGTGCCAGCAGTTACTCGAGAGGCAGGGGAAATTCACCCCTCCACTTT.

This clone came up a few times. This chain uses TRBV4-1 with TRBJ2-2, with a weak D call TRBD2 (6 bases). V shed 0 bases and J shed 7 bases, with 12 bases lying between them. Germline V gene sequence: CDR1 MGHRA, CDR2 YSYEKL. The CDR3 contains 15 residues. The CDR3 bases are TGCGCCAGCAGCCAAGAAGTGGGGGAGGTCGGGGAGCTGTTTTTT. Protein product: CASSQEVGEVGELFF.

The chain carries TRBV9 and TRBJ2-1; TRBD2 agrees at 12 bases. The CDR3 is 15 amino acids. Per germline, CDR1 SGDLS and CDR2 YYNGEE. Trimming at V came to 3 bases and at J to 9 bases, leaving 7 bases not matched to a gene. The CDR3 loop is CASSEASGRALEQFF. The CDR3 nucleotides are TGTGCCAGCAGCGAGGCTAGCGGGAGGGCCCTTGAGCAGTTCTTC.

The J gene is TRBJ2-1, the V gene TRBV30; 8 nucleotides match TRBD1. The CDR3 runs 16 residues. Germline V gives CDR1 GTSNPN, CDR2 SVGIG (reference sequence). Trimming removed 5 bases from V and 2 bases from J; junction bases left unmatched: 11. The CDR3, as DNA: TGTGCCTGGGATACCGGGACAGGAAATACCTACAATGAGCAGTTCTTC. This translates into CAWDTGTGNTYNEQFF.

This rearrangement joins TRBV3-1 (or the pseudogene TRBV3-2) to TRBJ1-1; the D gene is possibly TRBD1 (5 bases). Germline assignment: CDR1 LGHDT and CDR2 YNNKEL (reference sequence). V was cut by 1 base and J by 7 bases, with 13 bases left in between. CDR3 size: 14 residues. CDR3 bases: TGTGCCAGCAGCCAAGGAAGTTGGCAGGGTGAAGCTTTCTTT. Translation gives CASSQGSWQGEAFF.

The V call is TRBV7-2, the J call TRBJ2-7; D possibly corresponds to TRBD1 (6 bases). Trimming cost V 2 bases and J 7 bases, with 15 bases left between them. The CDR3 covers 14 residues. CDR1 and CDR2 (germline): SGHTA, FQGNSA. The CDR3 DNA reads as TGTGCCAGCAGCTTAAGGGCTGTCAGGGGAGAGCAGTACTTC. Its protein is CASSLRAVRGEQYF.

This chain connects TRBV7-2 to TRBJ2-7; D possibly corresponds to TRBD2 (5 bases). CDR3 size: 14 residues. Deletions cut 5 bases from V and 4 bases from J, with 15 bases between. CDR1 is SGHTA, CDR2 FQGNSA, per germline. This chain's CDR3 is CASSPPPAAYEQYF. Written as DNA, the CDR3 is TGTGCCAGCAGCCCTCCCCCAGCGGCTTACGAGCAGTACTTC.

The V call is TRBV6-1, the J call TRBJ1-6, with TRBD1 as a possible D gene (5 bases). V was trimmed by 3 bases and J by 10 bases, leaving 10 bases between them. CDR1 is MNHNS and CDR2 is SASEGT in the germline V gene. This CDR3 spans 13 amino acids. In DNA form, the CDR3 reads TGTGCCAGCAGTGAGGTACAGGAATCACCCCTCCACTTT. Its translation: CASSEVQESPLHF.

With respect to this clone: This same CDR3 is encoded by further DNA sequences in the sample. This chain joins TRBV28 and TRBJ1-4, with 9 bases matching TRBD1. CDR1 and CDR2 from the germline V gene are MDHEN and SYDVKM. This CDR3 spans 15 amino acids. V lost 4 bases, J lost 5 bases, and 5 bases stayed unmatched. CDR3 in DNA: TGTGCCAGCAGTTCCCCCGGGACAGGGAATGAAAAACTGTTTTTT. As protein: CASSSPGTGNEKLFF.